A single T cell receptor beta chain is shown here with its context. This entry belongs to a study of T cell changes during pregnancy in multiple sclerosis. Assay used: immunoSEQ multiplex PCR; TCRdb lists only in-frame clones, some missing. Here the sample spans about 52,000 clones, approximately 92% being singletons. The CDR3 length is 19 residues. CDR1 is SGHTA, CDR2 FQGNSA, per germline. After removal of 4 bases from V and 0 bases from J, the junction contained 15 bases not matched to a gene. The chain employs TRBV7-2 and TRBJ2-1; the match to TRBD2 covers 7 bases. The TCR was taken from a female donor with multiple sclerosis, enrolled in a pregnancy study. This specimen consisted of CD4+ T cells from peripheral blood mononuclear cells, obtained in the third trimester of pregnancy. Here the CDR3 reads CASSSSQSSGSSSYNEQFF. The CDR3 nucleotides are TGTGCCAGCAGCTCCTCTCAGAGTAGCGGGTCGAGCTCCTACAATGAGCAGTTCTTC.